This T cell receptor beta chain was sequenced during a study of T cell responses to AZD1222 COVID-19 vaccine. The study, taken as a whole, reports: No repertoire was sampled before or during the peak T cell response, only after it. Nearly half of spike-specific TCRs reportedly go after variant regions that carry no mutations. The sample set comprised mostly white British donors with more females, and clonal diversity was possibly underestimated.

The protocol was immunoSEQ multiplex PCR, while the TCRdb copy is restricted to in-frame clones and leaves out a portion. The data show about 120,000 clones, approximately 90% seen once. In its sample, this clone was seen a few times. The antigen is not known. V was pared by 0 bases and J by 7 bases, with 10 bases of the junction left unmatched. The CDR3 has 16 amino acids. The germline V gene has CDR1 LGHDT and CDR2 YNNKEL (reference sequence). This clonotype was sampled from an adult who received the MenACWY meningococcal vaccine as a control. The sample consisted of peripheral blood, taken 28 days after the second dose of the MenACWY control vaccine. This chain uses TRBV3-1 (or the pseudogene TRBV3-2) with TRBJ2-3, with 7 bases fitting TRBD1. CDR3 protein: CASSQDLGTAPHTQYF. The CDR3 DNA reads as TGTGCCAGCAGCCAAGATCTTGGGACAGCACCGCATACGCAGTATTTT.